A selection of T cell receptor beta chains follows, all from one sample in a study of vaccination and CD4 T cells after COVID-19. These receptors have no known antigen. TCRdb analysed the PCR reads with MiXCR anew, one entry per CDR3 protein. Seen here are some 8,600 distinct CDR3 sequences, roughly 61% observed once, and the top ten hold approximately 13%. Sequenced sample: CD4+ T cells from blood, cultured in vitro. The receptors derive from a human donor in good health. Each CDR3 is given with its conserved first and last residue. Fields, in order: CDR3 protein, CDR3 DNA, D gene, V gene, clone size, J gene. D genes are given only for firm matches. Where a row states a size, it is once, few, many or the class of an expanded clone; other rows omit it.

CDR3 protein: CASSYAVQVGTEAFF; CDR3 DNA: TGTGCCAGCAGTTATGCTGTTCAGGTGGGCACTGAAGCTTTCTTT; D gene: NA; V gene: TRBV6-5; clone size: few; J gene: TRBJ1-1
CDR3 protein: CASSLVRGRGQDYGYTF; CDR3 DNA: TGTGCCAGCAGCTTAGTCCGGGGCAGGGGGCAGGACTATGGCTACACCTTC; D gene: TRBD1; V gene: TRBV11-2; clone size: NA; J gene: TRBJ1-2
CDR3 protein: CASRIDSSNQPQHF; CDR3 DNA: TGTGCCAGCAGGATCGACAGTAGCAATCAGCCCCAGCATTTT; D gene: NA; V gene: TRBV6-1; clone size: NA; J gene: TRBJ1-5
CDR3 protein: CASSGRNGTGYGYTF; CDR3 DNA: TGTGCCAGCAGCGGTCGAAACGGGACGGGCTATGGCTACACCTTC; D gene: NA; V gene: TRBV7-6; clone size: NA; J gene: TRBJ1-2
CDR3 protein: CASSGRVAAGGYTF; CDR3 DNA: TGTGCCAGCAGCGGCAGGGTGGCCGCGGGTGGCTACACCTTC; D gene: NA; V gene: TRBV11-2; clone size: NA; J gene: TRBJ1-2
CDR3 protein: CASSLLAGINEQYF; CDR3 DNA: TGTGCCAGCAGTTTACTAGCGGGGATAAACGAGCAGTACTTC; D gene: TRBD2; V gene: TRBV6-2/TRBV6-3; clone size: NA; J gene: TRBJ2-7
CDR3 protein: CASSPNRGHGYTF; CDR3 DNA: TGTGCCAGCAGCCCCAACAGGGGCCATGGCTACACCTTC; D gene: TRBD1; V gene: TRBV7-2; clone size: NA; J gene: TRBJ1-2
CDR3 protein: CASSYDRVRPKYF; CDR3 DNA: TGTGCCAGCAGTTACGACAGGGTGCGGCCGAAGTACTTC; D gene: TRBD1; V gene: TRBV6-5; clone size: NA; J gene: TRBJ2-5
CDR3 protein: CASSLVGGGNTEAFF; CDR3 DNA: TGTGCCAGCAGCTTAGTTGGGGGGGGGAACACTGAAGCTTTCTTT; D gene: NA; V gene: TRBV7-9; clone size: few; J gene: TRBJ1-1
CDR3 protein: CASSAGRLQRTYEQYF; CDR3 DNA: TGTGCCAGCAGTGCCGGGAGGTTACAGCGGACCTACGAGCAGTACTTC; D gene: TRBD2; V gene: TRBV6-1; clone size: NA; J gene: TRBJ2-7
CDR3 protein: CASSLTSVSSYEQYF; CDR3 DNA: TGTGCCAGCAGCTTGACTAGCGTAAGCTCCTACGAGCAGTACTTC; D gene: TRBD2; V gene: TRBV7-9; clone size: NA; J gene: TRBJ2-7
CDR3 protein: CASSLAPTEQYF; CDR3 DNA: TGTGCCAGCAGCTTAGCTCCGACCGAGCAGTACTTC; D gene: NA; V gene: TRBV7-2; clone size: NA; J gene: TRBJ2-7